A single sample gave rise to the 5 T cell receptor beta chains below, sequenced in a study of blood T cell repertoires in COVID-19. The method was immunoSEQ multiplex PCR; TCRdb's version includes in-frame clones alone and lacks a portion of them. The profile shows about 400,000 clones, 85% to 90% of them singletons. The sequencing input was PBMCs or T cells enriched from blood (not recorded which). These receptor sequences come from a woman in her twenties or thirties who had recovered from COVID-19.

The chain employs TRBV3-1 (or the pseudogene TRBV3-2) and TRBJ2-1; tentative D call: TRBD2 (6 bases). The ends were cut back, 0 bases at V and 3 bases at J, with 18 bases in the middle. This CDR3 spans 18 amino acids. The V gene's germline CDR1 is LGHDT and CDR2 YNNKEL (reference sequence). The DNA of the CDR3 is TGTGCCAGCAGCCAAGATCTTAGGGTAGCGGAGGACTACAATGAGCAGTTCTTC. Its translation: CASSQDLRVAEDYNEQFF.

The CDR3 loop is CASRTGGTGNTIYF. The CDR3 bases are TGTGCCAGCAGAACAGGCGGAACTGGAAACACCATATATTTT. The rearrangement joins TRBV28 to TRBJ1-3; possible D gene TRBD1, 5 bases. The V and J ends lost 6 bases and 2 bases respectively, with 11 bases between them. This CDR3 region has 14 residues. From germline, CDR1 is MDHEN and CDR2 SYDVKM.

The CDR3 sequence is CSVDRYSNEQFF. CDR3 nucleotide sequence: TGCAGCGTTGACAGGTATTCCAATGAGCAGTTCTTC. The rearrangement uses TRBV29-1 and TRBJ2-1, with D unresolved. Trimming removed 3 bases from V and 6 bases from J, with 9 bases in between. The CDR3 loop spans 12 amino acids. Per the germline V gene, CDR1 is SQVTM and CDR2 is ANQGSEA.

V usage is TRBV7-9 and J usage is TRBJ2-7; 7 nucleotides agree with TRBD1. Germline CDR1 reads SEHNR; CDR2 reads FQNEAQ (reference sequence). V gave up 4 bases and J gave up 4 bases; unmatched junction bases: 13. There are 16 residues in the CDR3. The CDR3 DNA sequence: TGTGCCAGCAGCTCCCACAGGGGTTCGATAATATACGAGCAGTACTTC. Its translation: CASSSHRGSIIYEQYF.

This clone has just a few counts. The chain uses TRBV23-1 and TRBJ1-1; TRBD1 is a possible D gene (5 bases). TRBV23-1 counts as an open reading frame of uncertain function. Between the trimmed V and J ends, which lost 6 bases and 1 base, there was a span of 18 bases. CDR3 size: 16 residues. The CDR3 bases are TGCGCCAGCAGAACGCCCCGCCGGGGGGAGAACACTGAAGCTTTCTTT. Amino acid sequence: CASRTPRRGENTEAFF.